This T cell receptor (beta chain) was sequenced during a study of blood T cell repertoires in COVID-19. Background on the study: Specimens from acute and convalescent COVID-19 originated in the United States, Italy and Spain.

Those enrolled, adults aged roughly 18 to 89 years, came from some 23 US areas. V lost 1 base and J 5 bases, leaving 9 bases between the germline ends. CDR1 is LGHNA and CDR2 is YSLEER in the germline V gene. CDR3 length: 14 amino acids. This clone was recorded only once. Source study methods: Amplified reference gene primers provided the basis for estimating nucleated cell counts. Sequencing was performed with immunoSEQ multiplex PCR; in TCRdb, only in-frame clones are kept and a portion is missing. The V and J calls and the clone size are those of that table, but D and trimming were determined from the DNA. The data show fewer than 400,000 clones, roughly 87% seen once.

This receptor was taken from a woman aged 18-29 years who had recovered from COVID-19. The V and J genes are TRBV4-3 and TRBJ2-1; tentative D call: TRBD1 (5 bases). Sequenced sample: PBMCs or T cells enriched from blood (not recorded which). Written as DNA, the CDR3 is TGCGCCAGCAGCCAAGGGGGCAGAAACAATGAGCAGTTCTTC. Protein sequence: CASSQGGRNNEQFF.